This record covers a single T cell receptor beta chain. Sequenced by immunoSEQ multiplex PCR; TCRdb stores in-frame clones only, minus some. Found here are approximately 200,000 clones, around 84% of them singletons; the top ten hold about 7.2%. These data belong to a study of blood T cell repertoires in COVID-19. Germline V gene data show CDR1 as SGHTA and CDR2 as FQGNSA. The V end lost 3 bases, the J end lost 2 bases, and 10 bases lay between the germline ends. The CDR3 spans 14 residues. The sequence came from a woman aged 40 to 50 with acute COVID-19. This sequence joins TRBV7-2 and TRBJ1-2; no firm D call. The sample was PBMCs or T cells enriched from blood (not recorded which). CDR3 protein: CASSLYFPNYGYTF. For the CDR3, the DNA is TGTGCCAGCAGCTTGTACTTCCCCAACTATGGCTACACCTTC.